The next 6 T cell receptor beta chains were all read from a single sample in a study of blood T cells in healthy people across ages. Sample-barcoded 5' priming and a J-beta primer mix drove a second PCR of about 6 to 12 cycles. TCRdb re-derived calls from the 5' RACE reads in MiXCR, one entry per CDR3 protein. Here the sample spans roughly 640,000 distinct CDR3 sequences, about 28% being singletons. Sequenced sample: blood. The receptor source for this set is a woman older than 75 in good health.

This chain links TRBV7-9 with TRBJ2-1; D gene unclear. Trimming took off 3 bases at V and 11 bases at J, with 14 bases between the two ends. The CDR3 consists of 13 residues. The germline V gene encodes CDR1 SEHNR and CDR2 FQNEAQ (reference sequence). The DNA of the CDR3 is TGTGCCAGCAGCTTCCCATCGAACCCACAGCAGTTCTTC. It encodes CASSFPSNPQQFF.

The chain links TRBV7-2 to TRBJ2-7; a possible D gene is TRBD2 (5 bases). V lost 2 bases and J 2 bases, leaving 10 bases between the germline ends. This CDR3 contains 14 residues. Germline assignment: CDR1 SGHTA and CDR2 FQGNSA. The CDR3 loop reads CASSLLGGTYEQYF. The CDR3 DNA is TGTGCCAGCAGCTTACTCGGAGGAACCTACGAGCAGTACTTC. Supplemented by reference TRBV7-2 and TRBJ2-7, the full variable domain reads GAGVSQSPSNKVTEKGKDVELRCDPISGHTALYWYRQSLGQGLEFLIYFQGNSAPDKSGLPSDRFSAERTGGSVSTLTIQRTQQEDSAVYLCASSLLGGTYEQYFGPGTRLTVT.

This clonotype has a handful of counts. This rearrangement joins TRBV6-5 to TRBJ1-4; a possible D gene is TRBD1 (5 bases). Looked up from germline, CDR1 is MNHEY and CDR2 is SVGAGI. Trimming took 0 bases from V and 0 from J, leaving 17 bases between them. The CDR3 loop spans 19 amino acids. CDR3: CASSYSTLSRGATNEKLFF. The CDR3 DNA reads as TGTGCCAGCAGTTACTCGACACTCTCAAGGGGAGCAACTAATGAAAAACTGTTTTTT.

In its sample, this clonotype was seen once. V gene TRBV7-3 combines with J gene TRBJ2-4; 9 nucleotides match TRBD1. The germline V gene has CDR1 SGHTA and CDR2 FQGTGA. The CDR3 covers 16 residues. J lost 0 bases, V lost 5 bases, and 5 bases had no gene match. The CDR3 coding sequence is TGTGCCAGCAGCCCCGGACAGGGGCTAGCCAAAAACATTCAGTACTTC. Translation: CASSPGQGLAKNIQYF.

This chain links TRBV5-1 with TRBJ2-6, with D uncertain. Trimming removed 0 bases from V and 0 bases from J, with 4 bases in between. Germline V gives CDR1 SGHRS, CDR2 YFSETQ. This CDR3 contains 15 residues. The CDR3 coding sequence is TGCGCCAGCAGCTTGGCCGTCTCTGGGGCCAACGTCCTGACTTTC. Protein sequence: CASSLAVSGANVLTF.

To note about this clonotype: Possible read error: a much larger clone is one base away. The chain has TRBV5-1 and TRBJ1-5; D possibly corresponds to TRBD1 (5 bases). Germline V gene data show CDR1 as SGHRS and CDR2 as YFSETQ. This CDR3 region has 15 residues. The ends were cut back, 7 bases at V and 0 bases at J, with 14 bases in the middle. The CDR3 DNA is TGCGCCAGCTGCTACTCCGGGGGTAGCAATCAGCCCCAGCATTTT. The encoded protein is CASCYSGGSNQPQHF. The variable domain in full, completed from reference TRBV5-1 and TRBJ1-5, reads KAGVTQTPRYLIKTRGQQVTLSCSPISGHRSVSWYQQTPGQGLQFLFEYFSETQRNKGNFPGRFSGRQFSNSRSEMNVSTLELGDSALYLCASCYSGGSNQPQHFGDGTRLSIL.